A selection of T cell receptor beta chains follows, all from one sample in a study of cytomegalovirus exposure and HLA in healthy donors. Some clones are missing from TCRdb's copy, which holds only in-frame ones; the method was immunoSEQ multiplex PCR. The sample yields about 150,000 clones, 75% to 85% seen once. Material for sequencing was PBMCs. Source of these receptors: a woman aged 50 to 60 in good health and CMV-seropositive. Both conserved end residues are part of each CDR3. Fields, in order: J gene, CDR3 length, clone size, V gene, D gene, CDR3 DNA, CDR3 protein. The D gene is left open where the match is weak. Expanded clones get a size class; other rows say once, few or many, or leave the size out.

TRBJ2-5 15 once TRBV5-1 - TGCGCCAGCAGCTTCTCGGCTAGCCTAAAAGAGACCCAGTACTTC CASSFSASLKETQYF
TRBJ1-3 12 - TRBV6-6 - TGTGCCAGCAGTACAGGGTTAGACACCATATATTTT CASSTGLDTIYF
TRBJ2-1 14 - TRBV4-2 TRBD2 TGTGCCAGCAGCCGTCCTAGCGGGAGTGGCGTGCAGTTCTTC CASSRPSGSGVQFF
TRBJ2-2 15 - TRBV5-5 TRBD1 TGTGCCAGCAGCCTACGGACAGGGAACACCGGGGAGCTGTTTTTT CASSLRTGNTGELFF
TRBJ2-1 15 - TRBV9 - TGTGCCAGCAGCCTGGGGGCTAGCGGTTACAATGAGCAGTTCTTC CASSLGASGYNEQFF
TRBJ1-2 15 - TRBV28 - TGTGCCAGCTGCCCCCCGCGGGGCGCACTCTATGGCTACACCTTC CASCPPRGALYGYTF
TRBJ1-3 14 - TRBV7-2 - TGTGCCAGCAGCTTAGAGGGGGGGTGGAACACCATATATTTT CASSLEGGWNTIYF
TRBJ1-3 16 - TRBV18 - TGTGCCAGCTCACCGCCCGGACAGATCTCTGGAAACACCATATATTTT CASSPPGQISGNTIYF
TRBJ1-3 15 - TRBV2 TRBD1 TGTGCCAGCCGGAGGACAGGTGGTTCAGGAAACACCATATATTTT CASRRTGGSGNTIYF
TRBJ2-1 12 few TRBV6-1 - TGTGCCAGCAGTCCCAGGGTCAATGAGCAGTTCTTC CASSPRVNEQFF
TRBJ2-2 14 - TRBV9 - TGTGCCAGCAGCGTATTAGTCAACACCGGGGAGCTGTTTTTT CASSVLVNTGELFF
TRBJ1-3 18 - TRBV2 - TGTGCCAGCAGCCCACTTGGGACATTGCCGAGCTCTGGAAACACCATATATTTT CASSPLGTLPSSGNTIYF
TRBJ2-3 13 - TRBV7-9 - TGTGCCAGCAGCTTAGTTCAGGCAGATACGCAGTATTTT CASSLVQADTQYF
TRBJ2-5 13 few TRBV6-5 - TGTGCCAGCAGTCAGGCGGGTGGAGAGACCCAGTACTTC CASSQAGGETQYF
TRBJ2-7 16 - TRBV14 TRBD1 TGTGCCAGCAGCCAAGACCCGGGACAGGGCACCTACGAGCAGTACTTC CASSQDPGQGTYEQYF
TRBJ1-1 14 - TRBV5-1 - TGCGCCAGCAGCTTTGACGGGGGAAACACTGAAGCTTTCTTT CASSFDGGNTEAFF
TRBJ2-1 16 once TRBV4-2 TRBD2 TGTGCCAGCAGCCAAGATACTAGCGGACCTTACAATGAGCAGTTCTTC CASSQDTSGPYNEQFF
TRBJ1-5 13 - TRBV18 - TGTGCCAGCTCACCAGATAGGAGTCAGCCCCAGCATTTT CASSPDRSQPQHF
TRBJ1-5 16 - TRBV19 - TGTGCCAGTAGTATAGGAACGTCCCCGGGGAATCAGCCCCAGCATTTT CASSIGTSPGNQPQHF
TRBJ1-2 12 - TRBV7-8 - TGTGCCAGCAGCTTAAACCGGTTTGGCTACACCTTC CASSLNRFGYTF
TRBJ1-1 11 - TRBV6-6 - TGTGCCAGCACCCCGGGGGGTGAAGCTTTCTTT CASTPGGEAFF
TRBJ2-1 17 few TRBV7-8 - TGTGCCAGCAGCTTAGTCGGAGCGGGTTCCTCCTACAATGAGCAGTTCTTC CASSLVGAGSSYNEQFF
TRBJ2-2 16 - TRBV10-3 - TGTGCCATCAGTGAGGGAGTGACTTCGAACACCGGGGAGCTGTTTTTT CAISEGVTSNTGELFF
TRBJ1-3 17 - TRBV5-4 - TGTGCCAGCAGCTTGGCCCTTGGCGCACAGGCTGGAAACACCATATATTTT CASSLALGAQAGNTIYF
TRBJ1-2 13 - TRBV30 - TGTGCCTGGAGTAGTTCAGACTTTTATGGCTACACCTTC CAWSSSDFYGYTF
TRBJ2-5 14 - TRBV11-2 TRBD1 TGTGCCAGCAGCCTAGGGACAGGCGGGGAGACCCAGTACTTC CASSLGTGGETQYF
TRBJ2-7 14 - TRBV5-1 - TGCGCCAGCAGCTTGACCGGGGTATCAGGCGAGCAGTACTTC CASSLTGVSGEQYF
TRBJ1-1 15 few TRBV27 TRBD1 TGTGCCAGCAGTTTCCTACAGGGGGTGTACACTGAAGCTTTCTTT CASSFLQGVYTEAFF
TRBJ1-5 16 - TRBV7-9 TRBD1 TGTGCCAGCAGCCCCGGGACAGGGAGGGGGGATCAGCCCCAGCATTTT CASSPGTGRGDQPQHF
TRBJ1-2 13 once TRBV6-1 - TGTGCCGTCCAAAGGACAGTCCTCTATGGCTACACCTTC CAVQRTVLYGYTF
TRBJ1-3 17 - TRBV4-2 TRBD1 TGTGCCAGCAGCCAAGTTGGGGGACAGGGGGCTGGAAACACCATATATTTT CASSQVGGQGAGNTIYF
TRBJ1-1 14 - TRBV6-5 - TGTGCCAGCAGTGAAGTCATTGGGGCCACTGAAGCTTTCTTT CASSEVIGATEAFF
TRBJ2-1 15 - TRBV27 TRBD2 TGTGCCAGCAGTTTAGGGACTAGCGGGAGCAATGAGCAGTTCTTC CASSLGTSGSNEQFF
TRBJ1-3 17 - TRBV6-1 - TGTGCCAGCAGTGAAATCGGGCAGCGGTTGGCTGGAAACACCATATATTTT CASSEIGQRLAGNTIYF
TRBJ2-3 14 - TRBV7-8 - TGTGCCAGCACCGCTCGGCGGAGCCTTGATACGCAGTATTTT CASTARRSLDTQYF
TRBJ1-1 12 - TRBV9 - TGTGCCAGCAGCCCGGACAGCCCTGAAGCTTTCTTT CASSPDSPEAFF
TRBJ2-3 15 - TRBV29-1 - TGCAGCGTTGAAGATGGAGGGTTTTATGAAGATACGCAGTATTTT CSVEDGGFYEDTQYF
TRBJ2-5 14 once TRBV29-1 - TGCAGCGTTGGAGGGGACAACGGGGTTAGGGAGCAGTACTTC CSVGGDNGVREQYF
TRBJ1-1 14 - TRBV30 - TGTGCCTGGAGTACCTCAGGGCCCGGCACTGAAGCTTTCTTT CAWSTSGPGTEAFF
TRBJ1-3 13 few TRBV6-1 - TGTGCCAGCAGAGCAAGCTCTGGAAACACCATATATTTT CASRASSGNTIYF
TRBJ2-6 18 - TRBV7-9 TRBD1 TGTGCCAGCAGCTCCTCGGACAGGGGGCGGCTAGGGGCCAACGTCCTGACTTTC CASSSSDRGRLGANVLTF
TRBJ1-3 15 - TRBV28 - TGTGCCAGCAGTCTATTTCTAGGGGGAGGAAACACCATATATTTT CASSLFLGGGNTIYF
TRBJ1-1 15 - TRBV19 TRBD1 TGTGCCAGTACAACGACAGGGGGCATGAACACTGAAGCTTTCTTT CASTTTGGMNTEAFF
TRBJ2-7 13 - TRBV2 - TGTGCCAGCAGTGGCGGCTTCTCCTACGAGCAGTACTTC CASSGGFSYEQYF
TRBJ1-6 15 - TRBV2 TRBD1 TGTGCCACGGGACAGCTGAGCTCCTATAATTCACCCCTCCACTTT CATGQLSSYNSPLHF
TRBJ1-2 14 - TRBV2 - TGTGCCAGCAGTGCTGGAGAGGTGGGCTATGGCTACACCTTC CASSAGEVGYGYTF
TRBJ2-6 16 once TRBV2 TRBD1 TGTGCCACCAGACAGGGGGCCCTCTCTGGGGCCAACGTCCTGACTTTC CATRQGALSGANVLTF
TRBJ2-3 15 - TRBV5-1 TRBD2 TGCGCCAGCAGCTCCATAGCGGGAGGGGGAGATACGCAGTATTTT CASSSIAGGGDTQYF
TRBJ2-3 16 few TRBV9 TRBD2 TGTGCCAGCAGCGAGGGGACTAGCGGGGACACAGATACGCAGTATTTT CASSEGTSGDTDTQYF
TRBJ2-7 13 once TRBV30 - TGTGCCTGGAGTAAGGCGGGTTCCTACGAGCAGTACTTC CAWSKAGSYEQYF
TRBJ1-1 17 - TRBV18 TRBD1 TGTGCCAGCTCACCAAGGATGCAGGGGGCGGAGAACACTGAAGCTTTCTTT CASSPRMQGAENTEAFF
TRBJ1-2 14 - TRBV4-1 TRBD1 TGCGCCAGCAGCAGACAGGACAGGCTAGATGGCTACACCTTC CASSRQDRLDGYTF
TRBJ1-4 15 - TRBV28 - TGTGCCAGCAGTTTTACGGCGGAAATTAATGAAAAACTGTTTTTT CASSFTAEINEKLFF
TRBJ2-3 14 few TRBV5-1 TRBD2 TGCGCCAGCAGCTTGGGTGGGAGGGCAGATACGCAGTATTTT CASSLGGRADTQYF